These T cell receptor beta chains were read from a single sample in a study of identical twins. TCRdb re-called the 5' RACE reads through MiXCR, storing one row per CDR3 protein. This table holds 430,000 or so distinct CDR3 sequences, around 24% found once. These data also formed part of another study, on T cells expressing NK-cell markers.

The source material was CD4+ T cells sorted from blood. The receptors here all came from a woman aged 18-35 years in good health. Each CDR3 is given with its conserved first and last residue. Fields, in order: clone size, D gene, J gene, V gene, CDR3 protein, CDR3 DNA. The D gene is left open where the match is weak. Clone size is shown for a subset of rows, as once, few, many or a class of expanded clone.

- | - | TRBJ2-3 | TRBV6-1 | CASRVSLEGFGTQYF | TGTGCCAGCAGAGTTAGCCTCGAGGGGTTTGGGACGCAGTATTTT
many | - | TRBJ1-2 | TRBV10-3 | CASGHAGLYGYTF | TGTGCCTCCGGACATGCGGGGCTCTATGGCTACACCTTC
- | - | TRBJ1-2 | TRBV4-3 | CASSQDLVGNYGYTF | TGCGCCAGCAGCCAAGATCTGGTAGGGAACTATGGCTACACCTTC
- | - | TRBJ1-2 | TRBV10-3 | CAITPRAGYGYTF | TGTGCCATCACCCCTAGGGCTGGATATGGCTACACCTTC
few | - | TRBJ1-1 | TRBV5-1 | CASKKGLGTEAFF | TGCGCCAGCAAGAAGGGGCTTGGGACTGAAGCTTTCTTT
few | TRBD1 | TRBJ1-5 | TRBV18 | CASSSTGDGQPQHF | TGTGCCAGCTCATCTACAGGGGATGGTCAGCCCCAGCATTTT
few | - | TRBJ2-2 | TRBV6-1 | CASSAGDYSTGELFF | TGTGCCAGCAGTGCAGGGGACTACAGCACCGGGGAGCTGTTTTTT
few | - | TRBJ2-5 | TRBV20-1 | CSARLLATQYF | TGCAGTGCTAGGCTCCTGGCGACCCAGTACTTC
few | - | TRBJ2-3 | TRBV2 | CASSVGAGDTQYF | TGTGCCAGCAGCGTCGGGGCGGGAGATACGCAGTATTTT
few | TRBD2 | TRBJ2-5 | TRBV14 | CASCTGGRKTQYF | TGTGCCAGCTGTACGGGGGGAAGGAAGACCCAGTACTTC
- | TRBD1 | TRBJ2-7 | TRBV5-1 | CASSSRAGGYEQYF | TGCGCCAGCAGCTCTCGCGCAGGGGGCTACGAGCAGTACTTC
many | - | TRBJ2-5 | TRBV20-1 | CSARGPTLETQYF | TGCAGTGCTAGGGGGCCCACCCTGGAGACCCAGTACTTC
many | - | TRBJ2-7 | TRBV2 | CASLGEQYF | TGTGCCAGCTTGGGCGAGCAGTACTTC
few | TRBD1 | TRBJ2-5 | TRBV29-1 | CSVLLGQGVRETQYF | TGCAGCGTCTTACTCGGACAGGGGGTTCGGGAGACCCAGTACTTC
few | - | TRBJ2-7 | TRBV12-5 | CASGLTPNSYEQYF | TGTGCTAGTGGTTTGACTCCTAATTCCTACGAGCAGTACTTC
few | TRBD1 | TRBJ1-6 | TRBV7-9 | CASSYIWDRVGPLHF | TGTGCCAGCAGTTATATCTGGGACAGGGTCGGACCCCTCCACTTT
many | TRBD2 | TRBJ2-2 | TRBV12-3/TRBV12-4 | CASSLAGGNTGELFF | TGTGCCAGCAGCCTAGCGGGAGGTAACACCGGGGAGCTGTTTTTT
- | TRBD2 | TRBJ2-1 | TRBV20-1 | CSAGGRKQFF | TGCAGTGCGGGCGGGAGGAAGCAGTTCTTC
few | - | TRBJ2-6 | TRBV29-1 | CSAKTAGANVLTF | TGCAGCGCCAAGACAGCTGGGGCCAACGTCCTGACTTTC
- | - | TRBJ2-7 | TRBV6-5 | CASSSLGLLYEQYF | TGTGCCAGCAGTTCTCTAGGGTTACTCTACGAGCAGTACTTC
few | - | TRBJ2-5 | TRBV20-1 | CSAYVPGGGETQYF | TGCAGTGCTTATGTCCCGGGGGGCGGAGAGACCCAGTACTTC
- | - | TRBJ2-4 | TRBV14 | CASSYRPGPGNIQYF | TGTGCCAGCAGTTATCGCCCGGGACCCGGAAACATTCAGTACTTC
- | - | TRBJ2-1 | TRBV9 | CASSVGASTSSYNEQFF | TGTGCCAGCAGCGTAGGCGCCTCGACCAGCTCCTACAATGAGCAGTTCTTC
many | TRBD2 | TRBJ2-3 | TRBV24-1 | CATSGSTDTQYF | TGTGCCACTAGCGGGAGCACAGATACGCAGTATTTT
- | TRBD2 | TRBJ2-5 | TRBV11-2 | CASSLEPSGIAQYF | TGTGCCAGCAGCTTAGAACCTAGCGGAATTGCCCAGTACTTC
many | TRBD2 | TRBJ2-7 | TRBV5-1 | CASSLLANYEQYF | TGCGCCAGCAGCCTACTAGCGAATTACGAGCAGTACTTC
- | - | TRBJ1-1 | TRBV5-6 | CASSSSAPVAEAFF | TGTGCCAGCAGCTCCAGTGCTCCGGTGGCTGAAGCTTTCTTT
- | - | TRBJ2-1 | TRBV24-1 | CATSDPRQLGGDNEQFF | TGTGCCACCAGTGATCCCAGACAGTTGGGTGGGGACAATGAGCAGTTCTTC
- | TRBD2 | TRBJ2-3 | TRBV6-5 | CASSYHFTSGSTDTQYF | TGTGCCAGCAGTTACCACTTCACTAGCGGGAGCACAGATACGCAGTATTTT
few | - | TRBJ2-1 | TRBV6-5 | CASSYTFPYNEQFF | TGTGCCAGCAGTTACACGTTCCCATACAATGAGCAGTTCTTC
- | - | TRBJ2-5 | TRBV7-9 | CASSSRTWYQETQYF | TGTGCCAGCAGCTCCAGGACTTGGTACCAAGAGACCCAGTACTTC